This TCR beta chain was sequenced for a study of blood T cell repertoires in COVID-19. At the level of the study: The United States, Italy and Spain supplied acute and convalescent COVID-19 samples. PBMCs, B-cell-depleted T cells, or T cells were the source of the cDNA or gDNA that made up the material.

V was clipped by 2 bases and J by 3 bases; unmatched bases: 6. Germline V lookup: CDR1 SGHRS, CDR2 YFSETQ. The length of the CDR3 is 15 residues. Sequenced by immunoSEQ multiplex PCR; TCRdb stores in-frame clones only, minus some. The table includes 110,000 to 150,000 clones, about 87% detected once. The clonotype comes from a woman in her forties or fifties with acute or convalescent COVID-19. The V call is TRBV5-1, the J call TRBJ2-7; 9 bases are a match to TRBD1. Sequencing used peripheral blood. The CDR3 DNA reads TGCGCCAGCAGCTTTGGGGGGACAGGGAGCTACGAGCAGTACTTC. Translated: CASSFGGTGSYEQYF. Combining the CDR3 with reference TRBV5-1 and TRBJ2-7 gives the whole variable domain KAGVTQTPRYLIKTRGQQVTLSCSPISGHRSVSWYQQTPGQGLQFLFEYFSETQRNKGNFPGRFSGRQFSNSRSEMNVSTLELGDSALYLCASSFGGTGSYEQYFGPGTRLTVT.